These T cell receptor beta chains were read from a single sample in a study of T-cell reconstitution after alpha-beta-depleted transplantation in children. TCRdb reprocessed the PCR reads with MiXCR, giving one entry per CDR3 protein. Of about 300,000 distinct CDR3 sequences in the sample, 10% were seen once. This sample comprised PBMCs, obtained before TCRalphabeta/CD19-depleted stem cell transplant. These receptor sequences come from a boy in the first two years of life with acute myeloid leukemia, due to receive a stem cell transplant. Each CDR3 is given with its conserved first and last residue. A D gene is named only where the DNA matches it firmly. The listing skips clone size in some rows; elsewhere it reads once, few, many or a size class.

CDR3aa	CDR3nt	d_gene	v_gene	j_gene	abundance
CASSLAAPSYNEQFF	TGTGCCAGCAGCTTAGCGGCCCCAAGTTACAATGAGCAGTTCTTC	.	TRBV7-2	TRBJ2-1	few
CASSYGSGRYNEQFF	TGTGCCAGCAGTTACGGTAGCGGGAGGTACAATGAGCAGTTCTTC	TRBD2	TRBV6-2/TRBV6-3	TRBJ2-1	few
CASSLKTSGGVKTQYF	TGTGCCAGCAGCTTAAAGACTAGCGGGGGCGTGAAGACCCAGTACTTC	TRBD2	TRBV7-2	TRBJ2-5	few
CASSQGFTDTQYF	TGCGCCAGCAGCCAAGGGTTTACAGATACGCAGTATTTT	.	TRBV5-1	TRBJ2-3	.
CASSYAQGTYEQYF	TGTGCCAGCAGTTACGCGCAGGGGACCTACGAGCAGTACTTC	.	TRBV6-5	TRBJ2-7	many
CASSSGRHSGANVLTF	TGTGCCAGCTCATCGGGACGGCACTCTGGGGCCAACGTCCTGACTTTC	.	TRBV18	TRBJ2-6	.
CASSLPTNTGELFF	TGTGCCAGCAGTTTGCCCACGAACACCGGGGAGCTGTTTTTT	.	TRBV27	TRBJ2-2	many
CASSPQVGGSYSYEQYF	TGTGCCAGCAGCCCGCAGGTTGGGGGGTCATACTCCTACGAGCAGTACTTC	.	TRBV7-2	TRBJ2-7	many
CSARGPRGEYF	TGCAGTGCTAGGGGCCCGAGGGGCGAGTACTTC	.	TRBV20-1	TRBJ2-7	few
CSVEDYRRLAPYNEQFF	TGCAGCGTTGAAGACTATAGGCGACTAGCCCCGTACAATGAGCAGTTCTTC	TRBD2	TRBV29-1	TRBJ2-1	many
CSASASGIDTQYF	TGCAGTGCTAGCGCTAGCGGAATAGATACGCAGTATTTT	TRBD2	TRBV20-1	TRBJ2-3	few
CASSAGTGETQYF	TGTGCCAGCAGCGCCGGGACAGGGGAGACCCAGTACTTC	TRBD1	TRBV9	TRBJ2-5	.
CASSTWDKLNTEAFF	TGTGCCAGCAGTACCTGGGACAAGCTGAACACTGAAGCTTTCTTT	.	TRBV6-1	TRBJ1-1	many
CSARVERGGTGELFF	TGCAGTGCTAGAGTGGAGAGGGGGGGGACCGGGGAGCTGTTTTTT	.	TRBV20-1	TRBJ2-2	many
CASSLRATIWGSTDTQYF	TGTGCCAGCAGCTTACGGGCTACAATCTGGGGGAGCACAGATACGCAGTATTTT	.	TRBV11-2	TRBJ2-3	.
CASSTGFSNQPQHF	TGTGCCAGCTCGACGGGATTTAGCAATCAGCCCCAGCATTTT	.	TRBV27	TRBJ1-5	many
CSVEKQYF	TGCAGCGTTGAAAAGCAGTATTTT	.	TRBV29-1	TRBJ2-3	many
CARSGYRVGPEQYF	TGTGCCAGGAGTGGGTACAGGGTAGGTCCCGAGCAGTACTTC	.	TRBV6-1	TRBJ2-7	.
CASSLWLGLAVWETQYF	TGTGCCAGCAGTTTATGGCTGGGACTAGCGGTCTGGGAGACCCAGTACTTC	TRBD2	TRBV28	TRBJ2-5	many
CSAIPRGRNEKLFF	TGCAGTGCTATCCCCAGGGGGAGAAATGAAAAACTGTTTTTT	TRBD1	TRBV20-1	TRBJ1-4	many
CASSREGTPKRGYTF	TGCGCCAGCAGCCGTGAAGGGACCCCGAAGAGGGGCTACACCTTC	.	TRBV5-1	TRBJ1-2	many
CASRASGVNEQFF	TGTGCCAGCAGGGCTAGCGGGGTGAATGAGCAGTTCTTC	TRBD2	TRBV12-3/TRBV12-4	TRBJ2-1	many
CSARDPSGPNTGELFF	TGCAGTGCTAGAGATCCTAGCGGGCCCAACACCGGGGAGCTGTTTTTT	TRBD2	TRBV20-1	TRBJ2-2	.
CASSPSTGTYGYTF	TGTGCCAGCAGCCCCTCTACAGGGACCTATGGCTACACCTTC	.	TRBV7-2	TRBJ1-2	many
CSAREGNVFPLYYGYTF	TGCAGTGCTAGAGAGGGAAACGTCTTCCCCCTCTACTATGGCTACACCTTC	.	TRBV20-1	TRBJ1-2	.
CSVYKGSGEQYF	TGCAGCGTTTATAAGGGGAGCGGCGAGCAGTACTTC	.	TRBV29-1	TRBJ2-7	many
CATSRDLVQTDFYGYTF	TGTGCCACCAGCAGAGATTTGGTGCAGACTGATTTCTATGGCTACACCTTC	.	TRBV15	TRBJ1-2	many
CSARGGQGTYNEQFF	TGCAGTGCTAGAGGGGGACAGGGAACCTACAATGAGCAGTTCTTC	TRBD1	TRBV20-1	TRBJ2-1	.
CASSPVLAGANVLTF	TGCGCCAGCAGCCCCGTCCTGGCGGGGGCCAACGTCCTGACTTTC	.	TRBV4-3	TRBJ2-6	many
CATSDPRGGYGYTF	TGTGCCACCAGTGATCCCCGTGGGGGGTATGGCTACACCTTC	.	TRBV24-1	TRBJ1-2	many
CASGLVQQLPGRYSNQPQHF	TGTGCTAGTGGTTTGGTACAACAGCTCCCAGGACGGTATAGCAATCAGCCCCAGCATTTT	.	TRBV12-5	TRBJ1-5	many
CSVERGLSTRVYNEQFF	TGCAGCGTTGAACGGGGACTCTCTACCCGTGTCTACAATGAGCAGTTCTTC	.	TRBV29-1	TRBJ2-1	many
CASRTVTNYGYTF	TGTGCCAGCCGGACGGTGACTAACTATGGCTACACCTTC	.	TRBV6-1	TRBJ1-2	few
CAISELLGRDSSRETQYF	TGTGCCATCAGTGAGTTGCTGGGGCGGGACAGCTCTCGAGAGACCCAGTACTTC	.	TRBV10-3	TRBJ2-5	.
CASSPGLGDQETQYF	TGTGCCAGCAGCCCAGGTCTGGGGGATCAAGAGACCCAGTACTTC	.	TRBV7-6	TRBJ2-5	many
CATSDFLPGLRVSQETQYF	TGTGCCACCAGTGATTTTCTTCCGGGACTTCGAGTCTCCCAAGAGACCCAGTACTTC	.	TRBV24-1	TRBJ2-5	many
CASSPTDRGSGANVLTF	TGTGCCAGCAGCCCCACGGACAGGGGCTCTGGGGCCAACGTCCTGACTTTC	TRBD1	TRBV7-3	TRBJ2-6	few
CASSPGPEQFF	TGTGCCAGCAGTCCGGGGCCCGAGCAGTTCTTC	.	TRBV12-3/TRBV12-4	TRBJ2-1	many
CASSQDVGGDTQYF	TGTGCCAGCAGCCAAGATGTAGGTGGAGATACGCAGTATTTT	.	TRBV4-2	TRBJ2-3	many
CSVEGTGTDTQYF	TGCAGCGTTGAAGGGACAGGAACAGATACGCAGTATTTT	TRBD1	TRBV29-1	TRBJ2-3	many
CATSRTGQGAYEQYF	TGTGCCACCAGCAGGACAGGACAGGGGGCCTACGAGCAGTACTTC	TRBD1	TRBV15	TRBJ2-7	.
CASSRELAGGTYEQYF	TGTGCCAGCAGCCGCGAACTAGCGGGAGGGACCTACGAGCAGTACTTC	TRBD2	TRBV4-2	TRBJ2-7	few
CASSQDPGGPQHF	TGTGCCAGCAGCCAAGATCCAGGTGGGCCCCAGCATTTT	.	TRBV14	TRBJ1-5	many
CASSQRLSYEQYF	TGTGCCAGCAGCCAAAGGCTGTCCTACGAGCAGTACTTC	.	TRBV3-1	TRBJ2-7	many
CASSPAQGPNTEAFF	TGCGCCAGCAGCCCGGCGCAGGGACCCAACACTGAAGCTTTCTTT	.	TRBV5-1	TRBJ1-1	many
CSGTIRGLIDTQYF	TGCAGCGGGACGATCAGGGGATTGATAGATACGCAGTATTTT	.	TRBV29-1	TRBJ2-3	many